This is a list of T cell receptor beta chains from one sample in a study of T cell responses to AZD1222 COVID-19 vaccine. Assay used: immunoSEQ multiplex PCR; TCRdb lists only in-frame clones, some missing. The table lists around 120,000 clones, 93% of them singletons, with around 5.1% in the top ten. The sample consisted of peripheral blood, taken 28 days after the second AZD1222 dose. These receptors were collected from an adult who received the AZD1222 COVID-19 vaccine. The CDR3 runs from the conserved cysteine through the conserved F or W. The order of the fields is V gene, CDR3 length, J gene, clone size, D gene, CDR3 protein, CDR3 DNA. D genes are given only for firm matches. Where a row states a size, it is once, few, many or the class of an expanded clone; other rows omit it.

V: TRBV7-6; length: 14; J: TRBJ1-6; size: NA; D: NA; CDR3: CASSLVELGSPLHF; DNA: TGTGCCAGCAGCTTAGTCGAGTTGGGATCACCCCTCCACTTT
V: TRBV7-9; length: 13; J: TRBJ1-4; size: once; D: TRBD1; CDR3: CASRTGDYEKLFF; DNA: TGTGCCAGCAGAACAGGGGATTATGAAAAACTGTTTTTT
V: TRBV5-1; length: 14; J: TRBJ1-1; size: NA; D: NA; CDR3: CASSLKGQNTEAFF; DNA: TGCGCCAGCAGCTTGAAAGGACAGAACACTGAAGCTTTCTTT
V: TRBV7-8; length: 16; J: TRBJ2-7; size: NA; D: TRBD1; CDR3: CASSLMRQGATYEQYF; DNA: TGTGCCAGCAGCCTAATGAGACAGGGGGCTACCTACGAGCAGTACTTC
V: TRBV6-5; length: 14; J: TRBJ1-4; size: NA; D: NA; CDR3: CASSTWQGGEKLFF; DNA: TGTGCCAGCAGTACGTGGCAGGGAGGAGAAAAACTGTTTTTT
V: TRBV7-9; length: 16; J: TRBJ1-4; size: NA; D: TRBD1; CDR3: CASSLGPTGENEKLFF; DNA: TGTGCCAGCAGCTTAGGCCCCACAGGGGAGAATGAAAAACTGTTTTTT
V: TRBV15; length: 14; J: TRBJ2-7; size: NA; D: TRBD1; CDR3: CATSRGGTDYEQYF; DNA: TGTGCCACCAGCAGAGGAGGGACAGATTACGAGCAGTACTTC
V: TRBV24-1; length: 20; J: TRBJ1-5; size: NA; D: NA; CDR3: CATSDPSSRQDISGHQPQHF; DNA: TGTGCCACCAGTGACCCTTCGTCCAGACAGGACATATCAGGACATCAGCCCCAGCATTTT
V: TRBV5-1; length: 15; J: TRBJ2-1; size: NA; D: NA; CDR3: CASSPEAGRFGEQFF; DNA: TGCGCCAGCAGCCCAGAGGCGGGGAGGTTTGGGGAGCAGTTCTTC
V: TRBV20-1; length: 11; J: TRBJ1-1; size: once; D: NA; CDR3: CSAKLVAEAFF; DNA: TGCAGTGCTAAGTTAGTAGCTGAAGCTTTCTTT
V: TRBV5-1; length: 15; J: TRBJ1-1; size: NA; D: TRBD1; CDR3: CASSYPPGQGAEAFF; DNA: TGCGCCAGCAGCTACCCCCCGGGACAGGGGGCGGAAGCTTTCTTT
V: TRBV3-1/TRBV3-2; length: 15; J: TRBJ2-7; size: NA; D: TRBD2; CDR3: CASSQAPWGRDEQYF; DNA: TGTGCCAGCAGCCAAGCCCCGTGGGGGAGGGACGAGCAGTACTTC
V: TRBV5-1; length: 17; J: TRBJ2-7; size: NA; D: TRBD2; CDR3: CASSLRTVSSGYSEQYF; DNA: TGCGCCAGCAGCCTACGGACGGTGTCTAGCGGGTACTCCGAGCAGTACTTC
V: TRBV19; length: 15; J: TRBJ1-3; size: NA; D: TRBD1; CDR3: CASIPAQGLGNTIYF; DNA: TGTGCCAGTATACCGGCACAGGGGCTCGGAAACACCATATATTTT
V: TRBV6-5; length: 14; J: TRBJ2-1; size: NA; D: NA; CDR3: CASSPLGSPNEQFF; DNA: TGTGCCAGCAGTCCCCTGGGATCCCCCAATGAGCAGTTCTTC
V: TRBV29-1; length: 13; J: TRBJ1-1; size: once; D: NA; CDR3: CSVDNSGGTEAFF; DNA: TGCAGCGTTGACAACAGCGGGGGCACTGAAGCTTTCTTT
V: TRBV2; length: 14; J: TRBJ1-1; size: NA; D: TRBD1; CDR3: CASSRDRLNTEAFF; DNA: TGTGCCAGCAGCCGGGACAGGTTGAACACTGAAGCTTTCTTT
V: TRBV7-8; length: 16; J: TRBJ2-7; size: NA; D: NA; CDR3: CASSSAYPSLTYEQYF; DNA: TGTGCCAGCAGCTCCGCATATCCCAGTCTAACCTACGAGCAGTACTTC
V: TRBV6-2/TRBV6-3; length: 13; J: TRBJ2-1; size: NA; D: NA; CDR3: CASSYSINGEQFF; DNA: TGTGCCAGCAGTTACTCGATAAACGGGGAGCAGTTCTTC
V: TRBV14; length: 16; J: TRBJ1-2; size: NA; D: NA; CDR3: CASSQVMGRLNYGYTF; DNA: TGTGCCAGCAGCCAAGTTATGGGGAGACTTAACTATGGCTACACCTTC
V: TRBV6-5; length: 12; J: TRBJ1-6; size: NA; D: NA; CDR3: CASSPTTSDLHF; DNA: TGTGCCAGCAGCCCGACCACCAGTGACCTCCACTTT
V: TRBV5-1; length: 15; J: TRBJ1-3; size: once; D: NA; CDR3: CASSLDQGRGNTIYF; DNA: TGCGCCAGCAGCTTGGACCAGGGTCGAGGAAACACCATATATTTT
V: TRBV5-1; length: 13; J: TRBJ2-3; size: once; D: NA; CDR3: CASSLLFKDTQYF; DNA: TGCGCCAGCAGCTTACTTTTTAAAGATACGCAGTATTTT
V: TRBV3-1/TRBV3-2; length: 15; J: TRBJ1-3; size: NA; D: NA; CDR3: CASSHRGVAGNTIYF; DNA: TGTGCCAGCAGCCATCGTGGGGTAGCGGGAAACACCATATATTTT
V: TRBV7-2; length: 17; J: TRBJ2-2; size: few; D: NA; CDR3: CASSLARDSIFPGELFF; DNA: TGTGCCAGCAGCTTAGCCCGGGACTCCATTTTCCCAGGGGAGCTGTTTTTT
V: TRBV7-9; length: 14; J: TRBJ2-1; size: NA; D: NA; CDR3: CASSADRLYNEQFF; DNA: TGTGCCAGCAGCGCGGACAGATTGTACAATGAGCAGTTCTTC
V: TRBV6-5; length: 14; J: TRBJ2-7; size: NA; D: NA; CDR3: CASSYSGGVYEQYF; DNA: TGTGCCAGCAGTTACTCGGGGGGAGTCTACGAGCAGTACTTC
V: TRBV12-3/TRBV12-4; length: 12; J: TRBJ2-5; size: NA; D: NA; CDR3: CASSLGQKTQYF; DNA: TGTGCCAGCAGTTTAGGGCAGAAGACCCAGTACTTC
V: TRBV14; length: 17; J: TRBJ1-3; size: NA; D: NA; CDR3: CASSQEEGEGVGNTIYF; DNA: TGTGCCAGCAGCCAAGAAGAGGGGGAGGGGGTAGGAAACACCATATATTTT
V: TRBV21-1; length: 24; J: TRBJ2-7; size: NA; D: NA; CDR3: CASSKVSLYRGGPLAVGPLHEQYF; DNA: TGTGCCAGCAGCAAAGTATCTCTCTACAGGGGGGGACCTCTGGCGGTTGGGCCTCTTCACGAGCAGTACTTC
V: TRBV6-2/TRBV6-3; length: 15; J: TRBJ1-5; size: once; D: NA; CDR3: CASSYGVYSNQPQHF; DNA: TGTGCCAGCAGTTATGGGGTTTATAGCAATCAGCCCCAGCATTTT
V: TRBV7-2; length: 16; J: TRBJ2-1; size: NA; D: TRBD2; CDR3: CASSGEGLAFYNEQFF; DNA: TGTGCCAGCAGCGGGGAGGGACTAGCGTTCTACAATGAGCAGTTCTTC
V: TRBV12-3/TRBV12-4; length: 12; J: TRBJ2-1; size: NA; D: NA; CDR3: CASSPTRNEQFF; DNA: TGTGCCAGCAGCCCCACAAGAAATGAGCAGTTCTTC
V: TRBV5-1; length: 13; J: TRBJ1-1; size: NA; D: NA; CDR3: CASSLQVGTEAFF; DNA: TGCGCCAGCAGCCTACAGGTCGGCACTGAAGCTTTCTTT
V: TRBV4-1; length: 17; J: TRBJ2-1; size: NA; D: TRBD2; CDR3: CASSPGLAISSYNEQFF; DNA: TGCGCCAGCAGCCCGGGACTAGCGATTAGCTCCTACAATGAGCAGTTCTTC
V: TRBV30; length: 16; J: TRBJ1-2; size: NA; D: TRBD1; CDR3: CACRQSGTGFSYGYTF; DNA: TGTGCCTGCCGACAGTCCGGGACAGGGTTTTCCTATGGCTACACCTTC
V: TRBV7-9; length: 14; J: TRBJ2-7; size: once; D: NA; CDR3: CASSGGGRVYEQYF; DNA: TGTGCCAGCAGCGGGGGCGGGAGAGTCTACGAGCAGTACTTC
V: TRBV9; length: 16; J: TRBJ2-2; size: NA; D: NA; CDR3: CASSVRPTANTGELFF; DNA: TGTGCCAGCAGCGTCCGACCCACAGCCAACACCGGGGAGCTGTTTTTT
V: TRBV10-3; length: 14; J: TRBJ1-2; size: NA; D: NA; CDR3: CAISEPTTNYGYTF; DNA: TGTGCCATCAGTGAGCCCACTACGAACTATGGCTACACCTTC
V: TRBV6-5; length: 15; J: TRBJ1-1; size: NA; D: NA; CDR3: CASSYSARGNTEAFF; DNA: TGTGCCAGCAGTTACTCGGCCAGGGGGAACACTGAAGCTTTCTTT
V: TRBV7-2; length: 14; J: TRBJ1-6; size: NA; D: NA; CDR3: CASSFPGSNSPLHF; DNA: TGTGCCAGCAGCTTCCCGGGGTCTAATTCACCCCTCCACTTT
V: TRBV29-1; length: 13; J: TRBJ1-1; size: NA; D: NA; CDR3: CSVEEGAGTEAFF; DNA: TGCAGCGTTGAAGAGGGGGCCGGCACTGAAGCTTTCTTT